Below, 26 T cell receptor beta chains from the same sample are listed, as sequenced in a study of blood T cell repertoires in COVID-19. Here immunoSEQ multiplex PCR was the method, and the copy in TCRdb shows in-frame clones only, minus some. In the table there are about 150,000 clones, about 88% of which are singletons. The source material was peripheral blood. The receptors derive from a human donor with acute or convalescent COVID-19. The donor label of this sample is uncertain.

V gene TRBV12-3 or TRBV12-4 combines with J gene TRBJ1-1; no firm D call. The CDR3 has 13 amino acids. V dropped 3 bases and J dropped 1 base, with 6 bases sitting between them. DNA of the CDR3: TGTGCCAGCAGTTTGGGCAGGAACACTGAAGCTTTCTTT. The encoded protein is CASSLGRNTEAFF.

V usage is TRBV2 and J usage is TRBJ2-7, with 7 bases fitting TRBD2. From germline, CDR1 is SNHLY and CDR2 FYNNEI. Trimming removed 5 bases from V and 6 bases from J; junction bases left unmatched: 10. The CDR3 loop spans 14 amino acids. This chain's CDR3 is CASSWAGESGEQYF. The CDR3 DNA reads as TGTGCCAGCAGTTGGGCGGGGGAATCGGGCGAGCAGTACTTC.

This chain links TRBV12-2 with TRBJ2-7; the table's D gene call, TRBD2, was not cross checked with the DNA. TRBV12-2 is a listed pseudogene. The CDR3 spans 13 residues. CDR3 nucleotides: TGTGCAAGTCGCGGGCTAGCGGATTACGAGCAGTACGTC. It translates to CASRGLADYEQYV.

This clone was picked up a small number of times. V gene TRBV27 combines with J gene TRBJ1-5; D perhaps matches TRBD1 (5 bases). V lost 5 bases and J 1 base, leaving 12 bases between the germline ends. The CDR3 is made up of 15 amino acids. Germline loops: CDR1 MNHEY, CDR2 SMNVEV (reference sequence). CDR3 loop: CASSVDNRSNQPQHF. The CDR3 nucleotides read TGTGCCAGCAGTGTAGATAACAGGAGCAATCAGCCCCAGCATTTT.

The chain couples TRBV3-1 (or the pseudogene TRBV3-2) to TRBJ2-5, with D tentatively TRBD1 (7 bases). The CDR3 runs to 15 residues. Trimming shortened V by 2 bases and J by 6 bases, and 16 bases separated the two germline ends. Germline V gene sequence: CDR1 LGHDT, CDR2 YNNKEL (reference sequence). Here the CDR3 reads CASSQLSQGGKTQYF. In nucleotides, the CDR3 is TGTGCCAGCAGCCAACTATCCCAGGGGGGAAAGACCCAGTACTTC.

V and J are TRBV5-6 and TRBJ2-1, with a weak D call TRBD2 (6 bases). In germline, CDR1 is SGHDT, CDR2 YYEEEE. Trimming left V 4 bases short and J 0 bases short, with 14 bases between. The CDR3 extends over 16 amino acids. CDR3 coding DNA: TGTGCCAGCAGCACCCTAGCGTACCGCTCCTACAATGAGCAGTTCTTC. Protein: CASSTLAYRSYNEQFF.

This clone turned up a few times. The CDR3: CASSPEGAWPTMNTEAFF. In nucleotides, the CDR3 is TGTGCCAGCAGCCCAGAGGGGGCATGGCCCACGATGAACACTGAAGCTTTCTTT. The rearrangement uses TRBV14 and TRBJ1-1; 7 bases align to TRBD1. V was clipped by 4 bases and J by 0 bases; unmatched bases: 14. Looked up from germline, CDR1 is SGHDN and CDR2 is FVKESK. This CDR3 spans 18 amino acids.

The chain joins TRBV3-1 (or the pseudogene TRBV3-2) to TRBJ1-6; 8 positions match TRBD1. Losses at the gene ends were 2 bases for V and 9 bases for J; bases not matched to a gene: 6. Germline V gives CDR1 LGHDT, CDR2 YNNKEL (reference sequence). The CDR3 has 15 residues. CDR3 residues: CASSQPGQGISPLHF. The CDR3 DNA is TGTGCCAGCAGCCAACCCGGACAGGGCATTTCACCCCTCCACTTT.

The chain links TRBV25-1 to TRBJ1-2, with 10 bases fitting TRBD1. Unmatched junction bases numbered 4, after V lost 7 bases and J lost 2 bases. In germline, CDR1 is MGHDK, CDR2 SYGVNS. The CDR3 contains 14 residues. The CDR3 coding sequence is TGTGCCAGCATGCCGGGACAGGGGAACTATGGCTACACCTTC. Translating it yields CASMPGQGNYGYTF.

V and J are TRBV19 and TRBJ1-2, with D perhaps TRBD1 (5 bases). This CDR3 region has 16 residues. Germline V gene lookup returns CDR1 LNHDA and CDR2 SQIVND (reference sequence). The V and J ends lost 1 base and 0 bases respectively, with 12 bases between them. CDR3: CASSIVWQGTNYGYTF. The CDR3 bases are TGTGCCAGTAGTATAGTGTGGCAGGGCACTAACTATGGCTACACCTTC. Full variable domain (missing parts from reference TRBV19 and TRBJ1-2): DGGITQSPKYLFRKEGQNVTLSCEQNLNHDAMYWYRQDPGQGLRLIYYSQIVNDFQKGDIAEGYSVSREKKESFPLTVTSAQKNPTAFYLCASSIVWQGTNYGYTFGSGTRLTVV.

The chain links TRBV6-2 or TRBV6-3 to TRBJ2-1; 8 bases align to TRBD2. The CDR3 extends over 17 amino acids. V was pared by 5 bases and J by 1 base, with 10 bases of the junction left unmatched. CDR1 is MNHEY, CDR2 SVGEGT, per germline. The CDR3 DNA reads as TGTGCCAGCAGTACCCTGTCTAGCGGGCCTTCCTACAATGAGCAGTTCTTC. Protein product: CASSTLSSGPSYNEQFF.

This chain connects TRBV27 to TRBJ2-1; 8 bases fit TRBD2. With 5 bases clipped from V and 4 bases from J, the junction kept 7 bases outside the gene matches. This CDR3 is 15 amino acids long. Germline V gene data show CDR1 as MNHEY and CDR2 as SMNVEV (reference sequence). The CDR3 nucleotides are TGTGCCAGCAGTCCCGGGGGGGGGCCGTACAATGAGCAGTTCTTC. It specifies CASSPGGGPYNEQFF.

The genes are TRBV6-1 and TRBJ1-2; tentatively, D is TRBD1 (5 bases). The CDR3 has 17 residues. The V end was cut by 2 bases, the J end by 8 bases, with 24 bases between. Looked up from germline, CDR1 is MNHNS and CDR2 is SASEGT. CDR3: CASSETLSLGGYRGYTF. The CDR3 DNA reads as TGTGCCAGCAGTGAAACCCTCAGTTTGGGGGGTTATCGGGGCTACACCTTC.

The CDR3 protein is CASSGTRGAFF. The CDR3 region has the DNA TGTGCCAGCAGCGGTACCAGGGGAGCTTTCTTT. This sequence joins TRBV6-5 and TRBJ1-1; perhaps TRBD1 as D (6 bases). V lost 6 bases to trimming and J lost 10 bases, with 12 bases between them. This CDR3 comprises 11 residues. Looked up from germline, CDR1 is MNHEY and CDR2 is SVGAGI.

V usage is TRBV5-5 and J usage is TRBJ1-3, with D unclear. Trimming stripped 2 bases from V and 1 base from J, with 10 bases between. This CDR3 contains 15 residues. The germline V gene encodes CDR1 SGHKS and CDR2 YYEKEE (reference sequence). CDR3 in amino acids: CASSLTIESGNTIYF. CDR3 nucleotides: TGTGCCAGCAGCTTAACCATAGAGTCTGGAAACACCATATATTTT.

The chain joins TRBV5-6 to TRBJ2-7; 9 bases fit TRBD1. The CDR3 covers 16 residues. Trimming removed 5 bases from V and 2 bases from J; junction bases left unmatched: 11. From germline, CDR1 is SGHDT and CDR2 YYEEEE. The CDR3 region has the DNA TGTGCCAGCAGGCCGCCCCCGGGACAGGGACCCTACGAGCAGTACTTC. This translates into CASRPPPGQGPYEQYF.

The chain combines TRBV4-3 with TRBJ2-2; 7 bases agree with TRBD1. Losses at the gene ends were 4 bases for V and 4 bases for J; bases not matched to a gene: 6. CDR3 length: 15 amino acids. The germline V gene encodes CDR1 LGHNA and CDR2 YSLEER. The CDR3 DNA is TGCGCCAGCAGCCTTCGGGACAGAGGCACCGGGGAGCTGTTTTTT. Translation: CASSLRDRGTGELFF.

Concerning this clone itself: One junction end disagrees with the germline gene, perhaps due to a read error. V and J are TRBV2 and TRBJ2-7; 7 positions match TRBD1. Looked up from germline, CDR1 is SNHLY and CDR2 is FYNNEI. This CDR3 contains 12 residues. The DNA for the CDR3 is TGTGCCAGCAGGACAACCGGGACAGTCTATTTCTTC. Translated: CASRTTGTVYFF.

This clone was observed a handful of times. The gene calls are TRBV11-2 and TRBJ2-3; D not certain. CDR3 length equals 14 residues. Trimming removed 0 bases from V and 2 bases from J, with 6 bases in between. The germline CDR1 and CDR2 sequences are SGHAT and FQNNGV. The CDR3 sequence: CASSLDRITDTQYF. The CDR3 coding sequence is TGTGCCAGCAGCTTAGATCGTATCACAGATACGCAGTATTTT.

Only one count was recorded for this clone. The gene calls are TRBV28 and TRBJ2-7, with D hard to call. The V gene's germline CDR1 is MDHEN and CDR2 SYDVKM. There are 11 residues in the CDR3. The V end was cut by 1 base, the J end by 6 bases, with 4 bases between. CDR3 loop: CASSLSGEQYF. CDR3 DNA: TGTGCCAGCAGTTTATCCGGCGAGCAGTACTTC.

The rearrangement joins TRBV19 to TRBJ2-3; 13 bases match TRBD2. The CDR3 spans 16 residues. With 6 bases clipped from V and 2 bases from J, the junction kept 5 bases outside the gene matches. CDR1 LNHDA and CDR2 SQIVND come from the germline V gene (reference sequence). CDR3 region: CASSPTSGGYTDTQYF. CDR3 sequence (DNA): TGTGCCAGTAGCCCGACTAGCGGGGGGTACACAGATACGCAGTATTTT.

This CDR3 is CAISASGTGQETQYF. The CDR3 DNA follows: TGTGCCATCAGTGCGTCCGGGACAGGCCAAGAGACCCAGTACTTC. This rearrangement joins TRBV10-3 to TRBJ2-5; 8 bases align to TRBD1. J lost 1 base, V lost 4 bases, and 5 bases had no gene match. This CDR3 is built from 15 residues. From germline, CDR1 is ENHRY and CDR2 SYGVKD.

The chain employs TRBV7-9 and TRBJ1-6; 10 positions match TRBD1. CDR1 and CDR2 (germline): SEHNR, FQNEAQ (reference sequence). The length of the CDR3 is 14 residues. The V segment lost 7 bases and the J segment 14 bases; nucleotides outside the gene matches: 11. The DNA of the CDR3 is TGTGCCAGCACTCGGACAGGGGGTGTCTCGGCCCTCCACTTT. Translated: CASTRTGGVSALHF.

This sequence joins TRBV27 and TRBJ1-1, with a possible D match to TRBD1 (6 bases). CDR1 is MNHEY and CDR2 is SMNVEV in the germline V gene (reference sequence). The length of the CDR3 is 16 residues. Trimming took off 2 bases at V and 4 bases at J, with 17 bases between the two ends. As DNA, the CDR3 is TGTGCCAGCAGTTTAATGGGGGGGCTGATCATCACTGAAGCTTTCTTT. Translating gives CASSLMGGLIITEAFF.

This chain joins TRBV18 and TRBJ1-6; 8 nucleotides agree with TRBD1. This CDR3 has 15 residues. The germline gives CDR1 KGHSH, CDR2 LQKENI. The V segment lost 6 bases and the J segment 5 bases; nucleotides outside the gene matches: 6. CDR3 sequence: CASSPAGGNNSPLHF. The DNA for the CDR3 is TGTGCCAGCTCCCCAGCAGGGGGCAATAATTCACCCCTCCACTTT.

CDR3 protein: CAWNGGGSPLHF. The CDR3 nucleotides read TGTGCCTGGAACGGGGGAGGGTCACCCCTCCACTTT. The chain couples TRBV30 to TRBJ1-6; TRBD1 might be the D (5 bases). V was cut by 4 bases and J by 10 bases, with 11 bases left in between. Germline V lookup: CDR1 GTSNPN, CDR2 SVGIG (reference sequence). This CDR3 has 12 residues.